This T cell receptor (beta chain) was sequenced for a study of T cells after yellow fever vaccination. Findings and limits, study-wide: The booster saw the reappearance of most primary-vaccination clones (approximately 97% CD4, about 88% CD8). It was a small share of clonotypes that appeared in both CD4 and CD8 compartments.

For TCR, cDNA came from 5'RACE template switching, which added a universal primer site and UMIs. MiXCR was run by TCRdb on the 5' RACE reads, yielding one entry per CDR3 protein. The table lists under 500,000 distinct CDR3 sequences, around 20% of them singletons. This clonotype was observed a handful of times. Antigen: not known. Germline V gene data show CDR1 as MNHNS and CDR2 as SASEGT. V was trimmed by 2 bases and J by 4 bases, leaving 16 bases between them. The CDR3 totals 16 residues. The V and J genes are TRBV6-1 and TRBJ2-3; D remains ambiguous. Sequencing was performed on PBMCs, taken before the yellow fever booster vaccination. The source of this sequence is a young man who received the YFV17D yellow fever vaccine. CDR3 region: CASSETYGIRADTQYF. In DNA form, the CDR3 reads TGTGCCAGCAGTGAAACCTATGGCATACGGGCAGATACGCAGTATTTT.